The present T cell receptor (beta chain) was sequenced within a study of naive and memory T cell subsets. General observations from the study: A clonotype means one alpha or beta sequence, not an alpha/beta pair. Possibly reflecting memory cells re-expressing CD45RA, a few larger clonotypes occurred in naive repertoires, especially CD8. TCR abundance followed a power law differing between naive and memory subsets.

Cells stained for CD3, CD4, CD8, CD45RA and CD27 were sorted into four subsets. CDR3 length: 11 amino acids. Trimming took 0 bases from V and 6 from J, leaving 4 bases between them. From germline, CDR1 is GTSNPN and CDR2 SVGIG (reference sequence). Both TRBC1 and TRBC2 were covered by a beta constant-region primer of two equimolar oligonucleotides. Nested alpha and beta constant-region primers with the SP2 primer drove four PCR rounds on ligated cDNA. TCRdb re-derived calls from the UMI-ligation and nested PCR reads in MiXCR, one entry per CDR3 protein. The sample includes roughly 100,000 distinct CDR3 sequences, around 13% of them seen just once. At least ten counts were recorded for this clonotype. Its antigen is as yet unknown.

This TCR was sampled from a human donor in good health. Sequenced material: naive CD8+ T cells from blood. J is TRBJ2-3 and V is TRBV30; D is unresolved. DNA of the CDR3: TGTGCCTGGAGTGTTTCGGATACGCAGTATTTT. Translation gives CAWSVSDTQYF.